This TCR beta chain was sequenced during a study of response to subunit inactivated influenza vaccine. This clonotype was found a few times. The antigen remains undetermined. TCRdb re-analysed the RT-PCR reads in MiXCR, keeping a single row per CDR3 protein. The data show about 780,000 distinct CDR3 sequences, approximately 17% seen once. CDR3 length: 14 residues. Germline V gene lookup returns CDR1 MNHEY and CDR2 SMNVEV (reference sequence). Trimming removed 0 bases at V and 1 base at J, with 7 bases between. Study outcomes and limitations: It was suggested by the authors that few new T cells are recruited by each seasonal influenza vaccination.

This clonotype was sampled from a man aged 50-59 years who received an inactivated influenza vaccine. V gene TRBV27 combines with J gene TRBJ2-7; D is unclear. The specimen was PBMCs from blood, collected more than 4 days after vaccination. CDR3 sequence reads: CASSLSYQSYEQYF. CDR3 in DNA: TGTGCCAGCAGTTTATCTTACCAATCCTACGAGCAGTACTTC.